This T cell receptor (beta chain) was captured by sequencing in a study of tumour-infiltrating T cells in Burkitt lymphoma. Overall study results and limits: Several public clonotypes were shared across many Burkitt lymphoma patients.

With 4 bases clipped from V and 0 bases from J, the junction kept 4 bases outside the gene matches. This CDR3 is built from 15 residues. Germline V gene data show CDR1 as SGHDT and CDR2 as YYEEEE. Measured with immunoSEQ multiplex PCR; TCRdb has only the in-frame clones, and not every one. The sample includes more than 40,000 clones, around 32% of them seen just once. In the case of this clone: Its antigen is undetermined.

This chain links TRBV5-6 with TRBJ1-5; 7 nucleotides align to TRBD1. This clonotype was obtained from a human donor with Burkitt lymphoma. The sequenced material came from tumor tissue. CDR3 amino acids: CASSLTGVSNQPQHF. CDR3 DNA sequence: TGTGCCAGCAGCCTCACAGGGGTTAGCAATCAGCCCCAGCATTTT.